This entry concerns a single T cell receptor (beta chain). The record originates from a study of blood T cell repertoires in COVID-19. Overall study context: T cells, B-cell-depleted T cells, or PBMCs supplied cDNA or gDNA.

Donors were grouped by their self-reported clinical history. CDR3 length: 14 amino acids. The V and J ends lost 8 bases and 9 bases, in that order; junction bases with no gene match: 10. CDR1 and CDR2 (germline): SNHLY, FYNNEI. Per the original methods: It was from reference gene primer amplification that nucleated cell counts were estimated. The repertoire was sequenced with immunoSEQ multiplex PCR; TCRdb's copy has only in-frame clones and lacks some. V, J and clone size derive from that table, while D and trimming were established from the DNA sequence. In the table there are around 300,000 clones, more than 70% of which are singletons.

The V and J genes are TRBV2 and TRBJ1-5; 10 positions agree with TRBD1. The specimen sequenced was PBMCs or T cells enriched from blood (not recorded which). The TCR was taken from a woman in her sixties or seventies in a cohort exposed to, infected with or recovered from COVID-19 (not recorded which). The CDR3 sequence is CASYRGTGDRPQHF. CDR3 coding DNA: TGTGCCAGCTACCGGGGGACAGGGGACCGGCCCCAGCATTTT.